Below are 19 T cell receptor beta chains sequenced from a single sample in a study of OX40 agonist ivuxolimab in advanced cancers. The repertoire was sequenced with immunoSEQ multiplex PCR; TCRdb's copy has only in-frame clones and lacks some. The sample has about 70,000 clones; approximately 86% are singletons. Sequences were derived from CD4+ or CD8+ T cells sorted from blood, sampled in a trial of the OX40 agonist ivuxolimab. These TCRs come from an adult with an advanced solid tumor such as melanoma, head and neck, liver or kidney cancer.

This CDR3 is CASSSSDRGYYNEQFF. As DNA, the CDR3 is TGTGCCAGCAGCTCCTCGGACAGGGGCTATTACAATGAGCAGTTCTTC. The genes are TRBV11-2 and TRBJ2-1; the match to TRBD1 covers 9 bases. Trimming cost V 4 bases and J 4 bases; bases outside gene matches: 8. The germline V gene has CDR1 SGHAT and CDR2 FQNNGV. This CDR3 has 16 amino acids.

The chain joins TRBV5-6 to TRBJ1-2; no clear D. Germline-derived CDR1 and CDR2 are SGHDT and YYEEEE. The CDR3 extends over 13 amino acids. Trimming shortened V by 2 bases and J by 4 bases, and 9 bases separated the two germline ends. The CDR3 region has the DNA TGTGCCAGCAGCTTTCAGGAGCCCTATGGCTACACCTTC. Residues: CASSFQEPYGYTF.

The chain has TRBV6-1 and TRBJ1-4; D not resolved. Germline V CDR1 and CDR2: MNHNS, SASEGT. The V end was cut by 7 bases, the J end by 0 bases, with 6 bases between. This CDR3 comprises 13 residues. The CDR3 coding sequence is TGTGCCAGCATGAGAGCAACTAATGAAAAACTGTTTTTT. Translated, it gives CASMRATNEKLFF.

The chain employs TRBV6-5 and TRBJ1-5; TRBD1 might be the D (6 bases). The V end lost 8 bases, the J end lost 3 bases, and 8 bases lay between the germline ends. This CDR3 is built from 12 residues. Germline V gene sequence: CDR1 MNHEY, CDR2 SVGAGI. The CDR3 reads CASGGPNQPQHF. In nucleotides, the CDR3 is TGTGCCAGCGGGGGCCCCAATCAGCCCCAGCATTTT.

The chain carries TRBV9 and TRBJ2-5; 11 bases are a match to TRBD2. CDR3 length equals 15 residues. V lost 2 bases, J lost 7 bases, and 7 bases stayed unmatched. Looked up from germline, CDR1 is SGDLS and CDR2 is YYNGEE. This CDR3 reads CASSVSGGDLGTQYF. CDR3 sequence (DNA): TGTGCCAGCAGCGTTAGCGGGGGGGATCTTGGGACCCAGTACTTC.

The chain employs TRBV14 and TRBJ2-1; 8 bases align to TRBD1. Looked up from germline, CDR1 is SGHDN and CDR2 is FVKESK. This CDR3 is 16 amino acids long. With V trimmed by 0 bases and J by 6 bases, 7 bases remained unmatched. The DNA of the CDR3 is TGTGCCAGCAGCCAAGATCAGGGGGCGCTTTCCAATGAGCAGTTCTTC. Its protein product is CASSQDQGALSNEQFF.

This CDR3 reads CASSIQRFLSNQPQHF. Here the CDR3 DNA reads TGTGCCAGTAGTATCCAGCGGTTTCTTAGCAATCAGCCCCAGCATTTT. This rearrangement joins TRBV19 to TRBJ1-5; D unclear. This CDR3 spans 16 amino acids. The germline gives CDR1 LNHDA, CDR2 SQIVND (reference sequence). Deletions cut 3 bases from V and 0 bases from J, with 12 bases between.

V usage is TRBV11-2 and J usage is TRBJ1-4; the match to TRBD1 covers 8 bases. The CDR3 totals 14 residues. Germline trimming cut 7 bases from V and 7 bases from J; bases unmatched to any gene: 8. Germline V gene sequence: CDR1 SGHAT, CDR2 FQNNGV. CDR3: CASTAAGGLEKLFF. The CDR3 nucleotides are TGTGCCAGCACTGCGGCAGGGGGCCTTGAAAAACTGTTTTTT.

J is TRBJ2-7 and V is TRBV7-8, with a tentative D call TRBD2 (5 bases). Trimming pared 6 bases from V and 0 bases from J, leaving 12 bases between. The CDR3 runs to 14 residues. Germline CDR1 and CDR2: SGHVS and FQNEAQ. The CDR3 DNA reads TGTGCCAGCAGTGGACGGGAAAGCTCCTACGAGCAGTACTTC. This codes for CASSGRESSYEQYF. Looking up the rest from reference TRBV7-8 and TRBJ2-7 gives the full variable domain: GAGVSQSPRYKVAKRGQDVALRCDPISGHVSLFWYQQALGQGPEFLTYFQNEAQLDKSGLPSDRFFAERPEGSVSTLKIQRTQQEDSAVYLCASSGRESSYEQYFGPGTRLTVT.

This sequence joins TRBV7-3 and TRBJ2-1; no reliable D call. This CDR3 contains 17 residues. Germline assignment: CDR1 SGHTA and CDR2 FQGTGA. V was trimmed by 1 base and J by 0 bases, leaving 13 bases between them. CDR3 protein: CASSLKSGPSSYNEQFF. CDR3 bases: TGTGCCAGCAGCTTAAAATCGGGCCCCAGCTCCTACAATGAGCAGTTCTTC.

The chain carries TRBV12-5 and TRBJ2-5, with 10 bases identical to TRBD2. V shed 0 bases, J shed 3 bases, and the junction held 16 bases outside the gene matches. The germline CDR1 and CDR2 sequences are LGHNT and FRNRAP. The length of the CDR3 is 20 residues. Here the CDR3 DNA reads TGTGCTAGTGGTTTGGTCCCCCCCACCTGGACTAGCGGTGGGAAAGAGACCCAGTACTTC. Its translation: CASGLVPPTWTSGGKETQYF.

V is TRBV7-3 and J is TRBJ2-3; D is ambiguous. The V and J ends lost 7 bases and 2 bases respectively, with 16 bases between them. Per germline, CDR1 SGHTA and CDR2 FQGTGA. The CDR3 is 15 residues long. The CDR3 DNA follows: TGTGCCAGCACCAAGGACGGCCTCAACACAGATACGCAGTATTTT. Translation gives CASTKDGLNTDTQYF. The full variable domain, with the rest looked up from reference TRBV7-3 and TRBJ2-3, is GAGVSQTPSNKVTEKGKYVELRCDPISGHTALYWYRQSLGQGPEFLIYFQGTGAADDSGLPNDRFFAVRPEGSVSTLKIQRTERGDSAVYLCASTKDGLNTDTQYFGPGTRLTVL.

The chain recombines TRBV9 with TRBJ2-3; D gene uncertain. This CDR3 contains 15 residues. V was clipped by 0 bases and J by 3 bases, with 11 bases between them. From germline, CDR1 is SGDLS and CDR2 YYNGEE. The CDR3: CASSVADLLTDTQYF. DNA of the CDR3: TGTGCCAGCAGCGTAGCTGACTTGTTGACAGATACGCAGTATTTT.

This chain links TRBV19 with TRBJ2-2, with 8 bases lining up with TRBD1. The CDR3 is 15 residues long. Trimming cost V 6 bases and J 4 bases; bases outside gene matches: 7. Germline V gives CDR1 LNHDA, CDR2 SQIVND (reference sequence). As DNA, the CDR3 is TGTGCCAGTAGGGATCAGGGACAGGTCACCGGGGAGCTGTTTTTT. Translated, it gives CASRDQGQVTGELFF.

The chain has TRBV18 and TRBJ2-2; a possible D gene is TRBD2 (7 bases). V lost 5 bases to trimming and J lost 4 bases, with 17 bases between them. CDR3 length: 16 residues. Germline assignment: CDR1 KGHSH and CDR2 LQKENI. The CDR3 DNA reads TGTGCCAGCTCATCACAACAGGGAGGGGGCACCGGGGAGCTGTTTTTT. This encodes CASSSQQGGGTGELFF.

This chain joins TRBV7-2 and TRBJ1-6; D is undetermined. CDR3 size: 16 residues. The germline gives CDR1 SGHTA, CDR2 FQGNSA. The ends were cut back, 1 base at V and 6 bases at J, with 13 bases in the middle. Here the CDR3 DNA reads TGTGCCAGCAGCTTAGAAACCGGGCTCCCTAATTCACCCCTCCACTTT. This encodes CASSLETGLPNSPLHF.

This clone was counted a single time. The chain joins TRBV5-1 to TRBJ1-1; 7 bases line up with TRBD1. Germline lookup yields CDR1 SGHRS and CDR2 YFSETQ. The CDR3 sequence is 15 residues long. Trimming cost V 7 bases and J 0 bases; bases outside gene matches: 9. CDR3 in DNA: TGCGCCAGCTCCCGGGACAGAACTATGAACACTGAAGCTTTCTTT. This translates into CASSRDRTMNTEAFF.

This chain links TRBV10-1 with TRBJ1-1; no reliable D call. Looked up from germline, CDR1 is WNHNN and CDR2 is SYGVQD (reference sequence). This CDR3 spans 16 amino acids. The V end lost 4 bases, the J end lost 1 base, and 16 bases lay between the germline ends. CDR3: CASSGGNPTQNTEAFF. CDR3 DNA sequence: TGCGCCAGCAGTGGTGGTAATCCGACACAGAACACTGAAGCTTTCTTT.

This chain joins TRBV11-2 and TRBJ1-1; D is ambiguous. The CDR3 loop spans 11 amino acids. V lost 3 bases to trimming and J lost 3 bases, with 2 bases between them. CDR1 is SGHAT and CDR2 is FQNNGV in the germline V gene. In nucleotides, the CDR3 is TGTGCCAGCAGCTTGTACACTGAAGCTTTCTTT. Amino acid sequence: CASSLYTEAFF.